Listed here are 32 T cell receptor beta chains from one sample, sequenced in a study of cytomegalovirus exposure and HLA in healthy donors. The PCR made use of 60 Vbeta and 13 Jbeta primers. Method: immunoSEQ multiplex PCR; TCRdb's copy keeps in-frame clones and lacks some. Seen here are about 140,000 clones, 77% observed once, and the top ten hold around 1.5%. Sequencing was carried out using PBMCs. The source is a female donor in good health and CMV-seronegative.

The V and J genes are TRBV19 and TRBJ1-2, with a tentative D call TRBD1 (6 bases). CDR3 size: 14 residues. Germline loops: CDR1 LNHDA, CDR2 SQIVND (reference sequence). Trimming removed 2 bases from V and 4 bases from J, with 11 bases in between. The CDR3 DNA is TGTGCCAGTAGTATAACAGGGCTGGCCTATGGCTACACCTTC. Translating it yields CASSITGLAYGYTF.

The table lists this clone with a count of one. Relative to the germline gene, one junction end is altered; a read error may explain this. The V and J genes are TRBV7-9 and TRBJ2-7; the D gene is possibly TRBD1 (6 bases). Germline CDR1 and CDR2: SEHNR and FQNEAQ (reference sequence). The CDR3 loop spans 13 amino acids. The CDR3 region is CSSSLGTTYEQYF. DNA of the CDR3: TGTTCCAGCAGCTTAGGGACAACCTACGAGCAGTACTTC.

This clone showed up just a few times. The chain carries TRBV7-8 and TRBJ2-7; D ambiguous. V lost 2 bases and J lost 6, with 8 bases in between. From germline, CDR1 is SGHVS and CDR2 FQNEAQ. This CDR3 is built from 12 residues. CDR3 loop: CASSLQVGEQYF. The CDR3 bases are TGTGCCAGCAGCTTACAGGTGGGCGAGCAGTACTTC.

The chain has TRBV11-3 and TRBJ2-7; D unresolved. CDR1 SGHNT and CDR2 YENEEA come from the germline V gene. Trimming removed 1 base from V and 2 bases from J, with 3 bases in between. The CDR3 spans 12 residues. This CDR3 is CASSLVTYEQYF. CDR3 in DNA: TGTGCCAGCAGCTTAGTCACCTACGAGCAGTACTTC.

The rearrangement uses TRBV9 and TRBJ1-2, with TRBD1 matching 9 bases. The length of the CDR3 is 16 residues. Germline V CDR1 and CDR2: SGDLS, YYNGEE. Trimming cost V 0 bases and J 5 bases; bases outside gene matches: 8. CDR3 in amino acids: CASSVVPETGGYGYTF. As DNA, the CDR3 is TGTGCCAGCAGCGTAGTCCCCGAGACAGGGGGTTATGGCTACACCTTC.

The chain combines TRBV5-1 with TRBJ2-6; D perhaps matches TRBD2 (6 bases). CDR3 length: 15 residues. V was pared by 4 bases and J by 2 bases, with 10 bases between. Per the germline V gene, CDR1 is SGHRS and CDR2 is YFSETQ. This CDR3 reads CASSVSGAGANVLTF. The CDR3 DNA is TGCGCCAGCAGCGTTAGCGGAGCTGGGGCCAACGTCCTGACTTTC.

This clone showed up many times. The chain couples TRBV12-5 to TRBJ2-3; 9 nucleotides line up with TRBD1. The CDR3 runs to 16 residues. The V segment lost 6 bases and the J segment 3 bases; nucleotides outside the gene matches: 10. CDR1 is LGHNT and CDR2 is FRNRAP in the germline V gene. The CDR3 is CASGPQPGQGTDTQYF. The CDR3 nucleotides are TGTGCTAGTGGCCCTCAACCGGGACAGGGAACAGATACGCAGTATTTT.

J is TRBJ2-3 and V is TRBV29-1; 9 bases are shared with TRBD2. J gave up 4 bases and V 7 bases, and 6 bases lay outside the gene matches. Germline V gives CDR1 SQVTM, CDR2 ANQGSEA. CDR3 length: 13 residues. CDR3 coding DNA: TGCAGCGGTAGCGGGAGCCGTGCAGATACGCAGTATTTT. It specifies CSGSGSRADTQYF.

Remarks on this clone: The germline gene is not matched at one end of the junction; a read error may be the cause. The V and J genes are TRBV28 and TRBJ1-2; 11 bases fit TRBD1. From germline, CDR1 is MDHEN and CDR2 SYDVKM. CDR3 length: 13 residues. Here the CDR3 reads CASSLLGQGAFAF. For the CDR3, the DNA is TGTGCCAGCAGTTTATTAGGACAGGGGGCGTTCGCCTTC.

The chain joins TRBV27 to TRBJ2-1, with 15 positions matching TRBD2. The J segment lost 9 bases and the V segment lost 10 bases, leaving 10 bases of the junction unmatched. Germline values: CDR1 MNHEY, CDR2 SMNVEV (reference sequence). The CDR3 extends over 15 amino acids. This CDR3 is CATRTSGGVLGEQFF. The CDR3 bases are TGTGCCACCAGGACTAGCGGGGGGGTTCTGGGTGAGCAGTTCTTC.

The rearrangement joins TRBV7-9 to TRBJ2-7, with 7 nucleotides matching TRBD1. V was pared by 4 bases and J by 4 bases, with 10 bases of the junction left unmatched. Germline V lookup: CDR1 SEHNR, CDR2 FQNEAQ (reference sequence). This CDR3 is 15 amino acids long. In DNA form, the CDR3 reads TGTGCCAGCAGCTCCCAGGGGGACGGGGCATACGAGCAGTACTTC. Amino acids: CASSSQGDGAYEQYF.

The chain is built from TRBV7-9 and TRBJ1-1, with D unclear. CDR3 length equals 17 residues. The V gene's germline CDR1 is SEHNR and CDR2 FQNEAQ (reference sequence). Trimming stripped 3 bases from V and 3 bases from J, with 20 bases between. As DNA, the CDR3 is TGTGCCAGCAGCTTCTCGACTGCCGTCCTCCATTACACTGAAGCTTTCTTT. Its protein is CASSFSTAVLHYTEAFF. Using reference TRBV7-9 and TRBJ1-1 for the parts outside the CDR3, the full variable domain is DTGVSQNPRHKITKRGQNVTFRCDPISEHNRLYWYRQTLGQGPEFLTYFQNEAQLEKSRLLSDRFSAERPKGSFSTLEIQRTEQGDSAMYLCASSFSTAVLHYTEAFFGQGTRLTVV.

This chain connects TRBV13 to TRBJ1-3, with 8 nucleotides matching TRBD1. V dropped 5 bases and J dropped 0; count of bases not matched to a gene: 15. Germline values: CDR1 PRHDT, CDR2 FYEKMQ (reference sequence). The CDR3 consists of 19 residues. CDR3 loop: CASSERDRLTKSSGNTIYF. The CDR3 DNA sequence: TGTGCCAGCAGCGAACGGGACAGGCTTACAAAATCCTCTGGAAACACCATATATTTT.

V and J are TRBV27 and TRBJ2-6; D is uncertain. The CDR3 covers 15 residues. Germline-derived CDR1 and CDR2 are MNHEY and SMNVEV (reference sequence). The V end was cut by 4 bases, the J end by 1 base, with 8 bases between. In DNA form, the CDR3 reads TGTGCCAGCAGTTCTCGCACATCTGGGGCCAACGTCCTGACTTTC. Amino acids: CASSSRTSGANVLTF.

This rearrangement joins TRBV7-8 to TRBJ1-1; 9 positions agree with TRBD1. The trim removed 1 base at V and 6 bases at J, leaving 3 bases unmatched. The CDR3 length is 14 residues. Germline lookup yields CDR1 SGHVS and CDR2 FQNEAQ. The CDR3 sequence: CASSLVQGASEAFF. The CDR3 DNA reads TGTGCCAGCAGCTTAGTACAGGGGGCCTCTGAAGCTTTCTTT.

The chain combines TRBV18 with TRBJ1-1, with 7 bases lining up with TRBD1. Germline V gene lookup returns CDR1 KGHSH and CDR2 LQKENI. J gave up 4 bases and V 4 bases, and 3 bases lay outside the gene matches. The CDR3 sequence is 13 residues long. Written as DNA, the CDR3 is TGTGCCAGCTCACTAAGACAGGGCACTGAAGCTTTCTTT. Translated, it gives CASSLRQGTEAFF.

The J gene is TRBJ1-1, the V gene TRBV5-4, with D perhaps matching TRBD1 (5 bases). Germline-derived CDR1 and CDR2 are SGHNT and YYREEE (reference sequence). The CDR3 loop spans 15 amino acids. V was shortened by 2 bases and J by 0 bases, with 11 bases between the two germline ends. This chain's CDR3 is CASSFGGDLNTEAFF. In DNA, the CDR3 is TGTGCCAGCAGCTTTGGGGGGGACCTGAACACTGAAGCTTTCTTT.

The gene calls are TRBV2 and TRBJ1-2, with a weak D call TRBD1 (5 bases). The length of the CDR3 is 15 residues. Trimming cost V 6 bases and J 6 bases, with 20 bases left between them. Per the germline V gene, CDR1 is SNHLY and CDR2 is FYNNEI. This CDR3 reads CASRESLGGEDGYTF. The CDR3 coding sequence is TGTGCCAGCAGAGAGAGTTTGGGGGGAGAGGATGGCTACACCTTC.

This clone was seen a single time. This chain links TRBV4-2 with TRBJ1-5, with D perhaps matching TRBD1 (5 bases). Germline CDR1 LGHNA, CDR2 YNFKEQ. The V end lost 3 bases, the J end lost 7 bases, and 28 bases lay between the germline ends. This CDR3 contains 19 residues. CDR3 bases: TGTGCCAGCAGCCACCTCGCCCTTTCCGGGACTCCTAAGGAGCAGCCCCAGCATTTT. Its protein is CASSHLALSGTPKEQPQHF.

This clone was observed once. This chain links TRBV11-2 with TRBJ1-1; D is unclear. V dropped 5 bases and J dropped 4 bases, with 8 bases sitting between them. The V gene's germline CDR1 is SGHAT and CDR2 FQNNGV. This CDR3 comprises 12 residues. The CDR3 loop reads CASSRGSTEAFF. CDR3 in DNA: TGTGCCAGCAGCCGAGGTAGCACTGAAGCTTTCTTT.

This sequence joins TRBV21-1 and TRBJ2-2; the D segment call TRBD2 is taken from the table without a DNA check. TRBV21-1 is a pseudogene locus. The CDR3 length is 17 residues. The chain's CDR3 is CASSNRRGLSRTGELFF. The CDR3 DNA reads TGTGCCAGCAGCAATCGGCGAGGACTAAGCCGGACCGGGGAGCTGTTTTTT.

V usage is TRBV6-6 and J usage is TRBJ1-6; 9 bases map to TRBD1. V lost 4 bases, J lost 7 bases, and 2 bases stayed unmatched. The CDR3 runs 14 residues. The germline CDR1 and CDR2 sequences are MNHNY and SVGAGI (reference sequence). The CDR3 coding sequence is TGTGCCAGCAGTTCGGGACAGGGAAATTCACCCCTCCACTTT. Protein: CASSSGQGNSPLHF.

The chain employs TRBV6-5 and TRBJ1-4; D may be TRBD1 (5 bases). The CDR3 consists of 14 residues. Germline CDR1 is MNHEY and CDR2 is SVGAGI. The ends were cut back, 6 bases at V and 5 bases at J, with 13 bases in the middle. DNA for the CDR3: TGTGCCAGCAGCCACCAGGGTCCCAATGAAAAACTGTTTTTT. This sequence encodes CASSHQGPNEKLFF.

The chain links TRBV7-9 to TRBJ2-1, with 10 bases matching TRBD2. Germline V gene lookup returns CDR1 SEHNR and CDR2 FQNEAQ (reference sequence). The CDR3 runs 15 residues. V lost 5 bases to trimming and J lost 4 bases; unmatched junction nucleotides: 5. The CDR3 DNA reads as TGTGCCAGCAGCCCAAGCGGGGGGGAATACAATGAGCAGTTCTTC. Translation gives CASSPSGGEYNEQFF.

This clone was counted only a few times. V gene TRBV10-1 combines with J gene TRBJ1-1; TRBD1 might be the D (5 bases). Germline values: CDR1 WNHNN, CDR2 SYGVQD (reference sequence). V lost 2 bases, J lost 10 bases, and 14 bases lay in between. The CDR3 has 13 residues. CDR3 region: CASSETGTGTAFF. The DNA of the CDR3 is TGCGCCAGCAGTGAGACCGGGACTGGGACAGCTTTCTTT.

The rearrangement links TRBV7-3 to TRBJ2-3, with a possible D match to TRBD2 (5 bases). The CDR3 extends over 16 amino acids. CDR1 and CDR2 from the germline V gene are SGHTA and FQGTGA. V dropped 2 bases and J dropped 3 bases, with 15 bases sitting between them. The CDR3 region has the DNA TGTGCCAGCAGCTTAGGCGCGGGTCGGGGAACAGATACGCAGTATTTT. This translates into CASSLGAGRGTDTQYF.

This CDR3 is CASSVLSSGSLVADTQYF. The CDR3 nucleotides are TGTGCCAGCAGCGTTCTATCTAGCGGGAGCCTAGTGGCAGATACGCAGTATTTT. J is TRBJ2-3 and V is TRBV9; 10 bases are a match to TRBD2. CDR1 is SGDLS and CDR2 is YYNGEE in the germline V gene. The length of the CDR3 is 18 residues. V lost 2 bases to trimming and J lost 4 bases; unmatched junction nucleotides: 13.

This clone has just a few counts. J is TRBJ1-1 and V is TRBV4-1; D is undetermined. The V gene lost 0 bases and the J gene lost 8 bases, with 10 bases spanning the gap. The germline CDR1 and CDR2 sequences are MGHRA and YSYEKL. This CDR3 has 13 amino acids. The CDR3 DNA reads TGCGCCAGCAGCCAAGAGACGGGAAGCGAAGCTTTCTTT. It specifies CASSQETGSEAFF.

This chain connects TRBV2 to TRBJ2-2, with 12 bases identical to TRBD2. Per the germline V gene, CDR1 is SNHLY and CDR2 is FYNNEI. This CDR3 is built from 14 residues. J lost 7 bases, V lost 4 bases, and 1 base had no gene match. The CDR3 protein is CASSVTSGSGELFF. In DNA form, the CDR3 reads TGTGCCAGCAGTGTGACTAGCGGGAGCGGGGAGCTGTTTTTT.

The chain links TRBV30 to TRBJ2-2; 7 nucleotides line up with TRBD2. CDR1 GTSNPN and CDR2 SVGIG come from the germline V gene (reference sequence). J was trimmed by 7 bases and V by 0 bases; bases with no gene match: 8. The CDR3 contains 15 residues. In DNA, the CDR3 is TGTGCCTGGAGTGTACGCGGGAGAATGGTCGGGGAGCTGTTTTTT. Translated: CAWSVRGRMVGELFF. The full variable domain, in which reference TRBV30 and TRBJ2-2 provide the parts outside the CDR3, is SQTIHQWPATLVQPVGSPLSLECTVEGTSNPNLYWYRQAAGRGLQLLFYSVGIGQISSEVPQNLSASRPQDRQFILSSKKLLLSDSGFYLCAWSVRGRMVGELFFGEGSRLTVL.

The chain combines TRBV18 with TRBJ2-7; 7 bases line up with TRBD2. CDR3 length: 16 residues. Per germline, CDR1 KGHSH and CDR2 LQKENI. With V trimmed by 3 bases and J by 1 base, 9 bases remained unmatched. The CDR3 nucleotides are TGTGCCAGCTCACCGATCAGCGGGGACCTTTCCTACGAGCAGTACTTC. Residues: CASSPISGDLSYEQYF.

This clone was picked up a small number of times. This rearrangement joins TRBV6-1 to TRBJ1-1, with TRBD1 identical over 11 bases. This CDR3 is 16 amino acids long. Trimming removed 0 bases from V and 5 bases from J; junction bases left unmatched: 5. CDR1 MNHNS and CDR2 SASEGT come from the germline V gene. The CDR3 sequence: CASSEAWRDRGTEAFF. CDR3 DNA: TGTGCCAGCAGTGAAGCGTGGCGGGACAGGGGGACTGAAGCTTTCTTT.